This paragraph reports one T cell receptor beta chain. Method: immunoSEQ multiplex PCR; TCRdb's copy keeps in-frame clones and lacks some. This table holds some 64,000 clones, 87% found once. Germline V CDR1 and CDR2: MNHNS, SASEGT. The CDR3 contains 14 residues. The V segment lost 3 bases and the J segment 10 bases; nucleotides outside the gene matches: 3. This record comes from a study of OX40 agonist ivuxolimab in advanced cancers. The V call is TRBV6-1, the J call TRBJ2-1; 13 bases agree with TRBD2. This clonotype was obtained from an adult with an advanced solid tumor such as melanoma, head and neck, liver or kidney cancer. The input for sequencing was CD4+ or CD8+ T cells sorted from blood, taken in a trial of the OX40 agonist ivuxolimab. CDR3: CASSDPGLAGEQFF. CDR3 bases: TGTGCCAGCAGTGATCCGGGACTAGCGGGAGAGCAGTTCTTC.